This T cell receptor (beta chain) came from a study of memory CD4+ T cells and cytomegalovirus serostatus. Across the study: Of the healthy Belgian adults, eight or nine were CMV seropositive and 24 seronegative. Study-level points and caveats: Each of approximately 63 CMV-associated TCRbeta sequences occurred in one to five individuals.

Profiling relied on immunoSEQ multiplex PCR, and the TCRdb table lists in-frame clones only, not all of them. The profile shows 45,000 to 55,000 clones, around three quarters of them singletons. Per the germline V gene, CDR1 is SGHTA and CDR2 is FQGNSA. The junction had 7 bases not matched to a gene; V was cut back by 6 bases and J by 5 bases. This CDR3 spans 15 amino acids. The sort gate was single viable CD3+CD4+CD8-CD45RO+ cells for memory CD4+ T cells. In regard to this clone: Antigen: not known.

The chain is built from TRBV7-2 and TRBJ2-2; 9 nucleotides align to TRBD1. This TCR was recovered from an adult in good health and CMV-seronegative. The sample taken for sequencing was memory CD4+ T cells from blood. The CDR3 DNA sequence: TGTGCCAGCAGGCAAACAGGGGGCCGGACCGGGGAGCTGTTTTTT. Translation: CASRQTGGRTGELFF.